This T cell receptor beta chain appears in the sequencing data of a study of blood T cell repertoires in COVID-19. For the study at large: The United States, Italy and Spain were the sources of the acute and convalescent COVID-19 samples. Nucleic acid was either cDNA or gDNA, and it came from T cells, B-cell-depleted T cells, or PBMCs.

In the original workflow: Amplification of reference gene primers provided the estimated nucleated cell counts. Assay: immunoSEQ multiplex PCR; the TCRdb copy retains only in-frame clones and omits some. V, J and clone size are those of that table, while D and trimming were read from the DNA. This table has about 100,000 clones, approximately 84% appearing once. CDR3 length: 14 residues. Germline V gene data show CDR1 as SGHTS and CDR2 as YDEGEE. V was cut by 4 bases and J by 9 bases, with 14 bases left in between. Sequenced material: peripheral blood. The sequence was obtained from a man in his thirties or forties in a cohort sampled during active COVID-19. This chain uses TRBV5-8 with TRBJ1-6, with D perhaps matching TRBD1 (5 bases). This CDR3 reads CASSRGGIGSPLHF. The CDR3 coding sequence is TGTGCCAGCAGCCGCGGGGGGATCGGTTCACCCCTCCACTTT.